These T cell receptor beta chains were read from a single sample in a study of T cell repertoires in cytomegalovirus infection. A single record per CDR3 protein comes from TCRdb applying MiXCR to the reads. The sample lists 900,000 to 950,000 distinct CDR3 sequences, 30% to 40% seen once, with more than 13% in the top ten. For these TCRs, the target antigens are not known. The sample consisted of cultured CD8+ T cells from PBMCs, taken from culture after CMV antigen stimulation. These receptors all come from a human donor in good health (CMV status not recorded). Some clones in this sample may be carry-over from other donors' samples. The CDR3 runs from the conserved cysteine through the conserved F or W. A D gene is named only where the DNA matches it firmly. A row's size may be missing; if present it is once, few, many or a size class.

D gene | J gene | V gene | CDR3 length | clone size | CDR3 DNA | CDR3 protein
- | TRBJ2-6 | TRBV5-1 | 15 | once | TGCGCCAGCATCCACCGATCCTCTGGGGCCAACGTCCTGACTTTC | CASIHRSSGANVLTF
- | TRBJ1-2 | TRBV4-1 | 15 | - | TGCGCCAGCAGCCAAGCCGGGGACCTAGACTATGGCTACACCTTC | CASSQAGDLDYGYTF
- | TRBJ2-1 | TRBV6-1 | 13 | - | TGTGTCAGCAGTAAGACAGACTACAATGAGCAGTTCTTC | CVSSKTDYNEQFF
- | TRBJ2-3 | TRBV27 | 16 | once | TGTGCCAGCAGTTTACGTAAGGAGGTGAGCACAGATACGCAGTATTTT | CASSLRKEVSTDTQYF
- | TRBJ2-5 | TRBV6-1 | 17 | few | TGTGCCAGCAGTGAAAGGTCGTGGGGCGCGAGTCGGGAGACCCAGTACTTC | CASSERSWGASRETQYF
TRBD1 | TRBJ1-2 | TRBV6-5 | 18 | few | TGTGCCAGCAGTTACTTCTGGGACAGGGGGCAGGTGGGCTATGGCTACACCTTC | CASSYFWDRGQVGYGYTF
- | TRBJ2-7 | TRBV7-9 | 12 | - | TGTGCCAGCAGCTTGGGAGACTCCGAGCAGTACTTC | CASSLGDSEQYF
- | TRBJ2-1 | TRBV12-3/TRBV12-4 | 14 | many | TGTGCCAGCAGTTTAGCCAGGGGTTACAATGAGCAGTTCTTC | CASSLARGYNEQFF
- | TRBJ2-2 | TRBV4-3 | 15 | few | TGCGCCAGCAGCCGTCGGGAGATGAACACCGGGGAGCTGTTTTTT | CASSRREMNTGELFF
TRBD2 | TRBJ2-1 | TRBV7-2 | 15 | many | TGTGCCAGCAGCTTCGTAGCGGGGGGGTACAATGAGCAGTTCTTC | CASSFVAGGYNEQFF
- | TRBJ2-6 | TRBV19 | 15 | - | TGTGCCAGTAGTCTCCTTGGGGCTGGGGCCAACGTCCTGACTTTC | CASSLLGAGANVLTF
TRBD1 | TRBJ1-1 | TRBV6-1 | 14 | many | TGTGCCAGCAGACCCGGGACAGGGGGCACTGAAGCTTTCTTT | CASRPGTGGTEAFF
- | TRBJ1-2 | TRBV29-1 | 10 | few | TGCAGCGTTGAGAACTATGGCTACACCTTC | CSVENYGYTF
TRBD1 | TRBJ2-2 | TRBV2 | 15 | once | TGTGCCAGCAGTTACTACAGGGGGCGTTCCGGGGAGCTGTTTTTT | CASSYYRGRSGELFF
- | TRBJ2-1 | TRBV5-1 | 15 | few | TGCGCCAGCAGCCGGGGAGGGGGAGCCTACAATGAGCAGTTCTTC | CASSRGGGAYNEQFF
- | TRBJ1-1 | TRBV19 | 15 | - | TGTGCCAGTAGTATCTTCTCGTTCATGAACACTGAAGCTTTCTTT | CASSIFSFMNTEAFF
- | TRBJ1-2 | TRBV6-5 | 13 | few | TGTGCCAGCAGGTACTCAGGGGTCGGCGGCTACACCTTC | CASRYSGVGGYTF
- | TRBJ1-1 | TRBV7-8 | 15 | many | TGTGCCAGCAGCTTAGCAGGGGGGGCTCGAACTGAAGCTTTCTTT | CASSLAGGARTEAFF
- | TRBJ1-1 | TRBV27 | 13 | many | TGTGCCAGCAGTCCCGGGGGGTACACTGAAGCTTTCTTT | CASSPGGYTEAFF
- | TRBJ2-2 | TRBV11-2 | 13 | - | TGTGCCAGCAAGCTAGCAAACACCGGGGAGCTGTTTTTT | CASKLANTGELFF
- | TRBJ2-2 | TRBV27 | 15 | many | TGTGCCAGCAGTTTATGGTACAGCCGGGACGGGGAGCTGTTTTTT | CASSLWYSRDGELFF
- | TRBJ2-2 | TRBV10-3 | 17 | - | TGTGCCATCAGTGAGTCGATGGGGGGTGAGCGCACCGGGGAGCTGTTTTTT | CAISESMGGERTGELFF
- | TRBJ1-1 | TRBV24-1 | 13 | few | TGTGCCACCAGTGACAGGAAGAACACTGAAGCTTTCTTT | CATSDRKNTEAFF
- | TRBJ2-5 | TRBV6-1 | 16 | many | TGTGCCAGCGGCGGGGCTGGACGGAGGTCCCAGGAGACCCAGTACTTC | CASGGAGRRSQETQYF
- | TRBJ2-7 | TRBV7-6 | 16 | - | TGTACCAGCAGCTTTTCCGGGACAGCCTGGAGGGGCGAGCAGTACTTC | CTSSFSGTAWRGEQYF
- | TRBJ1-1 | TRBV4-3 | 15 | few | TGCGCCAGCAGCCAAGATATCGGAGAGGACACTGAAGCTTTCTTT | CASSQDIGEDTEAFF
- | TRBJ2-2 | TRBV2 | 15 | - | TGTGCCAGCAGTGAAGGGACTGTCAACACCGGGGAGCTGTTTTTT | CASSEGTVNTGELFF
TRBD1 | TRBJ1-3 | TRBV9 | 17 | - | TGTGCCAGCAGCGCCTTACAATACAGGGGAACTGGAAACACCATATATTTT | CASSALQYRGTGNTIYF
TRBD2 | TRBJ2-3 | TRBV15 | 17 | few | TGTGCCACCCAAAGGCGGGGGGGCCTCCTTGCCACAGATACGCAGTATTTT | CATQRRGGLLATDTQYF
TRBD1 | TRBJ2-1 | TRBV29-1 | 15 | - | TGCAGCGTACATACAGGGGATATTGTCAACAATGAGCAGTTCTTC | CSVHTGDIVNNEQFF
- | TRBJ2-1 | TRBV4-1 | 11 | many | TGTGCCAGCAGCCATTACAATGAGCAGTTCTTC | CASSHYNEQFF
- | TRBJ1-2 | TRBV4-3 | 14 | - | TGCGCCAGCAGCCAAGATATGCGGGGGTATGGCTACACCTTC | CASSQDMRGYGYTF
- | TRBJ1-1 | TRBV5-6 | 16 | - | TGTGCCAGCAGCTATGAGAGGGACACTTCGAACACTGAAGCTTTCTTT | CASSYERDTSNTEAFF
TRBD2 | TRBJ2-1 | TRBV7-2 | 16 | many | TGTGCCAGCAGCCAAAGCGGGGGGGCCCCCTACAATGAGCAGTTCTTC | CASSQSGGAPYNEQFF
- | TRBJ2-1 | TRBV2 | 12 | - | TGTGCCAGTCCGAGGTTTAGGGATGAGCAGTTCTTC | CASPRFRDEQFF
TRBD2 | TRBJ2-1 | TRBV27 | 14 | - | TGTGCCAGCAGTATTAGCGGGGGGGCTGATGAGCAGTTCTTC | CASSISGGADEQFF
TRBD1 | TRBJ1-2 | TRBV27 | 16 | - | TGTGCCAGCAGTCCCTCACTAGGGGGCCATCGGTATGGCTACACCTTC | CASSPSLGGHRYGYTF
- | TRBJ1-6 | TRBV29-1 | 12 | once | TGCAGCGTTGCCGTGGGGGATTCACCCCTCCACTTT | CSVAVGDSPLHF
- | TRBJ2-5 | TRBV7-8 | 13 | many | TGTGCCAGCAGCCGTCAGTTTCAAGAGACCCAGTACTTC | CASSRQFQETQYF
TRBD2 | TRBJ2-3 | TRBV7-9 | 17 | many | TGTGCCAGCAGCTTATTCCCACTAGCGGGGACCACAGATACGCAGTATTTT | CASSLFPLAGTTDTQYF
- | TRBJ1-1 | TRBV10-2 | 16 | few | TGCGCCAGCAGTGGACGACGGGCGGGAGGAGGGACTGAAGCTTTCTTT | CASSGRRAGGGTEAFF
- | TRBJ2-7 | TRBV6-5 | 14 | few | TGTGCCAGCAGTTACTCGCAGGGCGCGGTCGAGCAGTACTTC | CASSYSQGAVEQYF
- | TRBJ1-5 | TRBV7-9 | 23 | many | TGTGCCAGCAGCCCAAAGGCCGAAGAGGGTTATCTGTTTGACAGGTACGAAGATCAGCCCCAGCATTTT | CASSPKAEEGYLFDRYEDQPQHF
- | TRBJ2-7 | TRBV7-8 | 13 | - | TGTGCCAGCAGCTTCAGACTCTCCTACGAGCAGTACTTC | CASSFRLSYEQYF
- | TRBJ1-5 | TRBV19 | 13 | once | TGTGCCAGTAGTATACCCGGGCTCCAGCCCCAGCATTTT | CASSIPGLQPQHF
- | TRBJ2-3 | TRBV7-9 | 13 | few | TGTGCCAGCAGCTTTGCAGTCGAAGATACGCAGTATTTT | CASSFAVEDTQYF
- | TRBJ2-7 | TRBV7-9 | 14 | few | TGTGCCAGCAGCCCGATCGACAGACCCTACGAGCAGTACTTC | CASSPIDRPYEQYF
- | TRBJ1-1 | TRBV4-3 | 19 | - | TGCGCCAGCAGCCAAGATATGAGTTTTGGCTTAGGGTCGGGCACTGAAGCTTTCTTT | CASSQDMSFGLGSGTEAFF
- | TRBJ2-2 | TRBV29-1 | 14 | - | TGCAGCGTTGAACCCTTACTGAACACCGGGGAGCTGTTTTTT | CSVEPLLNTGELFF
TRBD2 | TRBJ2-3 | TRBV4-1 | 15 | few | TGCGCCAGCAGCCAGACTAGCGCAGGCACAGATACGCAGTATTTT | CASSQTSAGTDTQYF
- | TRBJ1-3 | TRBV7-9 | 15 | - | TGTGCCAGCATCGTCATGGGCCACGGGGGAAACACCATATATTTT | CASIVMGHGGNTIYF
- | TRBJ1-2 | TRBV5-8 | 14 | - | TGTGCCAGCAGCCGGTGGGGTTCTCACTATGGCTACACCTTC | CASSRWGSHYGYTF
- | TRBJ1-5 | TRBV19 | 14 | few | TGTGCCAGTAGTATGGGGGTTATCAATCAGCCCCAGCATTTT | CASSMGVINQPQHF
- | TRBJ2-7 | TRBV9 | 13 | few | TGTGCCAGCAGCGCAGACAGGTTCGACGAGCAGTACTTC | CASSADRFDEQYF
- | TRBJ2-2 | TRBV19 | 15 | many | TGTGCCAGTAGTATAGCGGCAGAGTTAGCCGGGGAGCTGTTTTTT | CASSIAAELAGELFF
TRBD1 | TRBJ1-1 | TRBV14 | 16 | - | TGTGCCAGCAGGGCACCGGGACAGGGACTTCTGTCTGAAGCTTTCTTT | CASRAPGQGLLSEAFF
- | TRBJ1-2 | TRBV5-4 | 14 | - | TGTGTCAGCAGCTTGGGACCCGGGAGGGATGGCTACACCTTC | CVSSLGPGRDGYTF
- | TRBJ2-3 | TRBV12-3/TRBV12-4 | 15 | few | TGTGCCAGCAGGAAGCCGGGGACTAGCACAGATACGCAGTATTTT | CASRKPGTSTDTQYF
TRBD1 | TRBJ1-2 | TRBV7-9 | 19 | few | TGTGCCAGCAGCCCGGTACGAACGGGACAGGGGGCCCTTAACTATGGCTACACCTTC | CASSPVRTGQGALNYGYTF
- | TRBJ1-1 | TRBV7-9 | 12 | few | TGTGCCAGCAGCACCGGGACTCTGACAACTTTCTTT | CASSTGTLTTFF